The rows below give T cell receptor beta chains drawn from one sample of a study of blood T cell repertoires in COVID-19. The protocol was immunoSEQ multiplex PCR, while the TCRdb copy is restricted to in-frame clones and leaves out a portion. Counted here are fewer than 300,000 clones, around 86% occurring once; the ten biggest clones make up about 9.8%. Sequencing was performed on peripheral blood. These receptors were obtained from a man between 35 and 55 years old who had recovered from COVID-19. The CDR3 runs from the conserved cysteine through the conserved F or W. Each record gives: D gene, V gene, J gene, clone size, CDR3 DNA, CDR3 protein. A D gene is named only where the DNA matches it firmly. Clone size is shown for a subset of rows, as once, few, many or a class of expanded clone.

d_gene: -
v_gene: TRBV9
j_gene: TRBJ1-4
abundance: -
CDR3nt: TGTGCCAGCAGCGTAGCAGGTCTCAGTGAAAAACTGTTTTTT
CDR3aa: CASSVAGLSEKLFF

d_gene: TRBD1
v_gene: TRBV4-1
j_gene: TRBJ2-7
abundance: once
CDR3nt: TGCGCCAGCAGCCTTACAGGGGCCGAGCAGTACTTC
CDR3aa: CASSLTGAEQYF

d_gene: TRBD1
v_gene: TRBV5-8
j_gene: TRBJ2-7
abundance: -
CDR3nt: TGTGCCAGCAGCCGAAAGGACAGGGGAGTCGACGAGCAGTACTTC
CDR3aa: CASSRKDRGVDEQYF

d_gene: TRBD2
v_gene: TRBV7-2
j_gene: TRBJ2-5
abundance: -
CDR3nt: TGTGCCAGCAGCTTTACTAGCGGGATTGAGACCCAGTACTTC
CDR3aa: CASSFTSGIETQYF

d_gene: -
v_gene: TRBV29-1
j_gene: TRBJ2-5
abundance: -
CDR3nt: TGCAGCGTTGAGGACAGCCTGACCTACTTC
CDR3aa: CSVEDSLTYF

d_gene: TRBD1
v_gene: TRBV2
j_gene: TRBJ2-7
abundance: -
CDR3nt: TGTGCCAGCAGGAGGGACAGGGGGGAGTACGAGCAGTACTTC
CDR3aa: CASRRDRGEYEQYF

d_gene: TRBD2
v_gene: TRBV24-1
j_gene: TRBJ2-1
abundance: -
CDR3nt: TGTGCCACCAGCGGGACTAGCGGGAGGAATGAGCAGTTCTTC
CDR3aa: CATSGTSGRNEQFF

d_gene: -
v_gene: TRBV11-2
j_gene: TRBJ2-3
abundance: -
CDR3nt: TGTGCCAGCAGCAGGGACTCCCAGGTTGGAGGGTTGGATACGCAGTATTTT
CDR3aa: CASSRDSQVGGLDTQYF

d_gene: -
v_gene: TRBV27
j_gene: TRBJ2-5
abundance: -
CDR3nt: TGTGCCAGCAGTTTAAAGAACACGGGAGAGACCCAGTACTTC
CDR3aa: CASSLKNTGETQYF

d_gene: -
v_gene: TRBV19
j_gene: TRBJ1-3
abundance: -
CDR3nt: TGTGCCAGTAGGGGCGTACCTGGAAACACCATATATTTT
CDR3aa: CASRGVPGNTIYF

d_gene: -
v_gene: TRBV10-3
j_gene: TRBJ1-1
abundance: -
CDR3nt: TGTGCTACCGCCCAGGGGTCTGAAGCTTTCTTT
CDR3aa: CATAQGSEAFF

d_gene: -
v_gene: TRBV4-1
j_gene: TRBJ1-4
abundance: -
CDR3nt: TGCGCCAGCAGCCAAGGAAGTAGACCAGGGGAGGAAAAACTGTTTTTT
CDR3aa: CASSQGSRPGEEKLFF

d_gene: TRBD2
v_gene: TRBV19
j_gene: TRBJ2-1
abundance: -
CDR3nt: TGTGCCAGTAGTAGACTAGCGGGGGGCCTCTGGAATGAGCAGTTCTTC
CDR3aa: CASSRLAGGLWNEQFF

d_gene: -
v_gene: TRBV7-2
j_gene: TRBJ1-5
abundance: -
CDR3nt: TGTGCCAGCAGCTTAAGAGAATTCAATCAGCCCCAGCATTTT
CDR3aa: CASSLREFNQPQHF

d_gene: -
v_gene: TRBV5-1
j_gene: TRBJ2-7
abundance: -
CDR3nt: TGCGCCAGCAGCTTGAACCGCAGGTTTGAGCAGTACTTC
CDR3aa: CASSLNRRFEQYF

d_gene: TRBD1
v_gene: TRBV29-1
j_gene: TRBJ2-5
abundance: -
CDR3nt: TGCAGCGGTGGACAGGTTGGTGAGACCCAGTACTTC
CDR3aa: CSGGQVGETQYF

d_gene: -
v_gene: TRBV3-1/TRBV3-2
j_gene: TRBJ2-3
abundance: once
CDR3nt: TGTGCCAGCAGCCAAGAGGCGGGGGCCGCGAGCACAGATACGCAGTATTTT
CDR3aa: CASSQEAGAASTDTQYF

d_gene: -
v_gene: TRBV3-1/TRBV3-2
j_gene: TRBJ1-2
abundance: -
CDR3nt: TGTGCCAGCAGTCCCCGCGGCAGGGTAGGATATGGCTACACCTTC
CDR3aa: CASSPRGRVGYGYTF

d_gene: -
v_gene: TRBV7-9
j_gene: TRBJ2-7
abundance: -
CDR3nt: TGTGCCAGCAGCTTAGCGGGAGGTCCCGGAGGTGGGCAGTACTTC
CDR3aa: CASSLAGGPGGGQYF

d_gene: -
v_gene: TRBV9
j_gene: TRBJ2-2
abundance: -
CDR3nt: TGTGCCAGCAGCAGGGGTCCCGGCACCGGGGAGCTGTTTTTT
CDR3aa: CASSRGPGTGELFF

d_gene: -
v_gene: TRBV19
j_gene: TRBJ1-2
abundance: -
CDR3nt: TGTGCCAGTAGTATTGGGACAAGAACCTATGGCTACACCTTC
CDR3aa: CASSIGTRTYGYTF

d_gene: TRBD2
v_gene: TRBV19
j_gene: TRBJ2-1
abundance: -
CDR3nt: TGTGCCAGTAGCCGCGGGGAGGGCTGGAATGAGCAGTTCTTC
CDR3aa: CASSRGEGWNEQFF

d_gene: -
v_gene: TRBV4-2
j_gene: TRBJ2-1
abundance: -
CDR3nt: TGTGCCAGCAGCCAAGGAACCCAGGGTAGCTCCTACAATGAGCAGTTCTTC
CDR3aa: CASSQGTQGSSYNEQFF

d_gene: -
v_gene: TRBV18
j_gene: TRBJ1-5
abundance: once
CDR3nt: TGTGCCAGCGCCCTAACGTTGACTGACAATCAGCCCCAGCATTTT
CDR3aa: CASALTLTDNQPQHF